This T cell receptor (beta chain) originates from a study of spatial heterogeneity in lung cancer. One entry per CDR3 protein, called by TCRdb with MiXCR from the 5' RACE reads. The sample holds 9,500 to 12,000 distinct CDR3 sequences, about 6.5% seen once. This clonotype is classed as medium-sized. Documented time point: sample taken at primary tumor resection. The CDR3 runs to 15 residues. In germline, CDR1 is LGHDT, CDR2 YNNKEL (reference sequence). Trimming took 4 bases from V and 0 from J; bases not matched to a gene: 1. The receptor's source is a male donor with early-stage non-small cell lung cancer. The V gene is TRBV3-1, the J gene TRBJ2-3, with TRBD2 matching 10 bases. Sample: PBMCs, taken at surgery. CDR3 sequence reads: CASSPTSGSTDTQYF. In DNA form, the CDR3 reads TGTGCCAGCAGCCCGACTAGCGGGAGCACAGATACGCAGTATTTT.